The TCR beta chain described here comes from a study of read filtering for tumor transcriptome and immune sequencing. The library was built from about 400 ng RNA with molecular barcoded adaptors for alpha/delta and beta/gamma chains. One entry per CDR3 protein results from TCRdb running MiXCR on the reads. The sample includes approximately 45,000 distinct CDR3 sequences, about 20% of them seen just once. As concerns this clonotype: Its antigen is not identified. The junction does not match germline at one end; this may be a read error.

Overall study results and limits: Even smaller IR-seq throughput identified most shared clonotypes.

This CDR3 contains 14 residues. Germline V CDR1 and CDR2: GTSNPN, SVGIG (reference sequence). This TCR was sampled from a donor at least 40 years old with multiple myeloma. What was sequenced was a population of CD138-negative cells sorted from bone marrow. The rearrangement uses TRBV30 and TRBJ1-1, with D hard to call. CDR3 sequence: CAWTVGHVNAEAFF. In DNA, the CDR3 is TGTGCCTGGACTGTGGGTCACGTGAACGCTGAAGCTTTCTTT.